This T cell receptor beta chain derives from a study of shared clonotypes between healthy human individuals. To note about this clone: Its antigen is not identified.

Whole-study results and caveats: On the whole, naive subsets had larger estimated richness than memory subsets had. When compared with the clonotypes that were shared by all four sorted-subset donors, the non-shared clonotypes turned out to have lower generation probabilities.

The table came from immunoSEQ multiplex PCR; TCRdb's copy has only in-frame clones and leaves some out. The sample gives about 2.2 million clones, 93% of which show up once; less than 2% is in the top ten. CD8 cells regarded as naive lacked CD45RO, were positively chosen for CCR7, and omitted terminally differentiated effector memory CD45RA+ cells. The CDR3 has 13 amino acids. Between the trimmed V and J ends, which lost 6 bases and 5 bases, there was a span of 13 bases. Germline assignment: CDR1 ENHRY and CDR2 SYGVKD. This sequence was found in a man aged 18 to 29 in good health. Some clones in this sample may be carry-over from other donors' samples. The chain joins TRBV10-3 to TRBJ2-5, with a possible D match to TRBD2 (5 bases). Sequences were obtained from naive CD8+ T cells from PBMCs. The CDR3 loop reads CAIRPVGEETQYF. The DNA of the CDR3 is TGTGCCATCAGACCGGTCGGGGAGGAGACCCAGTACTTC.